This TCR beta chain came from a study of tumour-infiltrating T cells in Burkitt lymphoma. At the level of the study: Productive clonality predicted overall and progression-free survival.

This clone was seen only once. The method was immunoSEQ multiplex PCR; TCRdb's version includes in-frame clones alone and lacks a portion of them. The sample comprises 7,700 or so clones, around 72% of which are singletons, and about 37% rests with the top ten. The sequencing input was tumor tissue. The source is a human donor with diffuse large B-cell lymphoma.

CDR3 bases: TGTGCCAGCATGTCCGAAGGTGGCTACTACGAGCAGTACTTC. Its protein is CASMSEGGYYEQYF. V is TRBV2 and J is TRBJ2-7; D ambiguous. Trimming cost V 7 bases and J 3 bases, with 16 bases left between them. The CDR3 length is 14 residues. The germline V gene has CDR1 SNHLY and CDR2 FYNNEI.